These T cell receptor beta chains were read from a single sample in a study of cytomegalovirus exposure and HLA in healthy donors. The protocol was immunoSEQ multiplex PCR, while the TCRdb copy is restricted to in-frame clones and leaves out a portion. The table records about 68,000 clones, around four fifths of them present only once. The sequenced sample was PBMCs. Every receptor here comes from a human donor in good health. The CDR3 runs from the conserved cysteine through the conserved F or W. A D gene is named only where the DNA matches it firmly. Size values are once, few and many counts, or a class for expanded clones, and some rows have none.

CDR3nt: TGTGCCAGCAGCTTAGCGACAGGGGGCGGCTACACCTTC; CDR3aa: CASSLATGGGYTF; j_gene: TRBJ1-2; d_gene: TRBD1; v_gene: TRBV7-9; abundance: -
CDR3nt: TGTGCCAGCAGTTCACAGCAGGGCGGCCAGCCCCAGCATTTT; CDR3aa: CASSSQQGGQPQHF; j_gene: TRBJ1-5; d_gene: -; v_gene: TRBV6-6; abundance: few
CDR3nt: TGTGCCAGCAGCCCCAGACAGGGGCGCTACGGAAACACCATATATTTT; CDR3aa: CASSPRQGRYGNTIYF; j_gene: TRBJ1-3; d_gene: TRBD1; v_gene: TRBV11-2; abundance: -
CDR3nt: TGTGCCAGCTCACCCTACGGGAACACTGAAGCTTTCTTT; CDR3aa: CASSPYGNTEAFF; j_gene: TRBJ1-1; d_gene: -; v_gene: TRBV18; abundance: -
CDR3nt: TGTGCCAGTAGTCTCCGGGACAGTAACTATGGCTACACCTTC; CDR3aa: CASSLRDSNYGYTF; j_gene: TRBJ1-2; d_gene: TRBD1; v_gene: TRBV19; abundance: -
CDR3nt: TGTGCCAGCAGTTACTCGAGTGGGGGCGTAGGTACGCAGTATTTT; CDR3aa: CASSYSSGGVGTQYF; j_gene: TRBJ2-3; d_gene: -; v_gene: TRBV6-5; abundance: -
CDR3nt: TGCGCCAGCAGCTCGACTAGCGGGGCCAGAGATACGCAGTATTTT; CDR3aa: CASSSTSGARDTQYF; j_gene: TRBJ2-3; d_gene: TRBD2; v_gene: TRBV5-1; abundance: -
CDR3nt: TGTGCCAGCAGCTTGGGGCATAGGATTGAAGCGGGGACTGAAGCTTTCTTT; CDR3aa: CASSLGHRIEAGTEAFF; j_gene: TRBJ1-1; d_gene: -; v_gene: TRBV5-4; abundance: -
CDR3nt: TGTGCCAGCAGCGAAGGACAGGGGGGCGAGCAGTACTTC; CDR3aa: CASSEGQGGEQYF; j_gene: TRBJ2-7; d_gene: TRBD1; v_gene: TRBV9; abundance: few
CDR3nt: TGTGCCAGCAGCTTCCTGACAGGGGGCGCACGTGGGGCCAACGTCCTGACTTTC; CDR3aa: CASSFLTGGARGANVLTF; j_gene: TRBJ2-6; d_gene: TRBD1; v_gene: TRBV5-6; abundance: once
CDR3nt: TGTGCCAGCAGTTTAGCCGGGACTGATGGACGTGGCTACACCTTC; CDR3aa: CASSLAGTDGRGYTF; j_gene: TRBJ1-2; d_gene: -; v_gene: TRBV28; abundance: -
CDR3nt: TGTGCCAGCAGCTTAGGACAGGGGCCCTACGAGCAGTACTTC; CDR3aa: CASSLGQGPYEQYF; j_gene: TRBJ2-7; d_gene: TRBD1; v_gene: TRBV13; abundance: -
CDR3nt: TGTGCCAGCAGCTTAGACAGGGTAGACCTGGGCACTGAAGCTTTCTTT; CDR3aa: CASSLDRVDLGTEAFF; j_gene: TRBJ1-1; d_gene: -; v_gene: TRBV7-9; abundance: -
CDR3nt: TGTGCCAGCAGCCCGAAAGGAACAGGGAGGGACACTGAAGCTTTCTTT; CDR3aa: CASSPKGTGRDTEAFF; j_gene: TRBJ1-1; d_gene: -; v_gene: TRBV5-4; abundance: -
CDR3nt: TGTGCCAGCAGTTCCACCACTTTAGACAGGGATGCCTACGAGCAGTACTTC; CDR3aa: CASSSTTLDRDAYEQYF; j_gene: TRBJ2-7; d_gene: TRBD1; v_gene: TRBV28; abundance: -
CDR3nt: TGTGCCAGCAGTCGACAGGCCACCGGGGAGCTGTTTTTT; CDR3aa: CASSRQATGELFF; j_gene: TRBJ2-2; d_gene: -; v_gene: TRBV7-3; abundance: -
CDR3nt: TGTGCCAGCAGCTTAGACAGGTCAACCTACAATGAGCAGTTCTTC; CDR3aa: CASSLDRSTYNEQFF; j_gene: TRBJ2-1; d_gene: -; v_gene: TRBV11-3; abundance: -
CDR3nt: TGTGCCAGCAGCCGCCGGGGACAGGGGTCACACGAGCAGTACTTC; CDR3aa: CASSRRGQGSHEQYF; j_gene: TRBJ2-7; d_gene: TRBD1; v_gene: TRBV13; abundance: -
CDR3nt: TGCACCAGCAGCTTGGGTGCGGGAAAAGCCGAAGCTTTCTTT; CDR3aa: CTSSLGAGKAEAFF; j_gene: TRBJ1-1; d_gene: -; v_gene: TRBV5-1; abundance: -
CDR3nt: TGTGCCAGCGGGACAGGGGGCTATCAGCCCCAGCATTTT; CDR3aa: CASGTGGYQPQHF; j_gene: TRBJ1-5; d_gene: TRBD1; v_gene: TRBV7-2; abundance: -
CDR3nt: TGCGCCAGCGGACGGGACTTGGCAGGATCACCCCTCCACTTT; CDR3aa: CASGRDLAGSPLHF; j_gene: TRBJ1-6; d_gene: -; v_gene: TRBV5-1; abundance: -
CDR3nt: TGTGCCAGCAGCGCTAGCGCGGTGAACACCGGGGAGCTGTTTTTT; CDR3aa: CASSASAVNTGELFF; j_gene: TRBJ2-2; d_gene: -; v_gene: TRBV9; abundance: -
CDR3nt: TGTGCCAGTAGTACGAGTAGCAATCAGCCCCAGCATTTT; CDR3aa: CASSTSSNQPQHF; j_gene: TRBJ1-5; d_gene: -; v_gene: TRBV19; abundance: -
CDR3nt: TGTGCCTGGAGCCCCTCCGGGACAGGGGGAAACACCATATATTTT; CDR3aa: CAWSPSGTGGNTIYF; j_gene: TRBJ1-3; d_gene: TRBD1; v_gene: TRBV30; abundance: -
CDR3nt: TGTGCCAGCACAGGGTTCGATTCACCCCTCCACTTT; CDR3aa: CASTGFDSPLHF; j_gene: TRBJ1-6; d_gene: -; v_gene: TRBV6-5; abundance: few
CDR3nt: TGTGCCAGCAGAGACAAGACAGGGGGCAACACTGAAGCTTTCTTT; CDR3aa: CASRDKTGGNTEAFF; j_gene: TRBJ1-1; d_gene: TRBD1; v_gene: TRBV2; abundance: -
CDR3nt: TGCGCCAGCAGCTGGGACAGGGTAGAGAATGGCTACCCCTTC; CDR3aa: CASSWDRVENGYPF; j_gene: TRBJ1-2; d_gene: TRBD1; v_gene: TRBV5-1; abundance: -
CDR3nt: TGCGCCAGCAGCCAACATCATCCCCGGGTGAACACTGAAGCTTTCTTT; CDR3aa: CASSQHHPRVNTEAFF; j_gene: TRBJ1-1; d_gene: -; v_gene: TRBV4-1; abundance: -
CDR3nt: TGTGCCAGCAGCTTGGAGCGGGGGGACAGGGGTAATGAAAAACTGTTTTTT; CDR3aa: CASSLERGDRGNEKLFF; j_gene: TRBJ1-4; d_gene: TRBD1; v_gene: TRBV5-4; abundance: -
CDR3nt: TGTGCCAGCAGTTCCGGGAGGGTCGAGACCCAGTACTTC; CDR3aa: CASSSGRVETQYF; j_gene: TRBJ2-5; d_gene: TRBD2; v_gene: TRBV28; abundance: -
CDR3nt: TGTGCCAGCAGTTCCTCAGAACAGCTCCAAGAGACCCAGTACTTC; CDR3aa: CASSSSEQLQETQYF; j_gene: TRBJ2-5; d_gene: -; v_gene: TRBV7-8; abundance: -
CDR3nt: TGTGCCAGTAAAGGAGGACTCCGGAGACAGCCCCAGCATTTT; CDR3aa: CASKGGLRRQPQHF; j_gene: TRBJ1-5; d_gene: -; v_gene: TRBV19; abundance: few
CDR3nt: TGTGCCAGCAGCTCGCGGGGGGGACTCCCCTCCAATGAGCAGTTCTTC; CDR3aa: CASSSRGGLPSNEQFF; j_gene: TRBJ2-1; d_gene: TRBD2; v_gene: TRBV9; abundance: -
CDR3nt: TGTGCCAGTAGTAGTGAGCAACCAACTAACTATGGCTACACCTTC; CDR3aa: CASSSEQPTNYGYTF; j_gene: TRBJ1-2; d_gene: -; v_gene: TRBV19; abundance: -
CDR3nt: TGTGCCAGCGGGCAGGGATTGGGGGAGCAGTACTTC; CDR3aa: CASGQGLGEQYF; j_gene: TRBJ2-7; d_gene: -; v_gene: TRBV28; abundance: -
CDR3nt: TGTGCCAGCAGCGCTCCGGGGAACACTGAAGCTTTCTTT; CDR3aa: CASSAPGNTEAFF; j_gene: TRBJ1-1; d_gene: -; v_gene: TRBV13; abundance: -
CDR3nt: TGTGCCAGCTCAGTAGGACAGGGAGATGAGCAGTTCTTC; CDR3aa: CASSVGQGDEQFF; j_gene: TRBJ2-1; d_gene: TRBD1; v_gene: TRBV18; abundance: few
CDR3nt: TGCGCCAGCAGCTTATCTACAGCTCTCATGAACACTGAAGCTTTCTTT; CDR3aa: CASSLSTALMNTEAFF; j_gene: TRBJ1-1; d_gene: -; v_gene: TRBV5-1; abundance: -
CDR3nt: TGTGCCAGCAGTTTCGCACGGCGGTCCGAGCAGTACTTC; CDR3aa: CASSFARRSEQYF; j_gene: TRBJ2-7; d_gene: -; v_gene: TRBV28; abundance: -